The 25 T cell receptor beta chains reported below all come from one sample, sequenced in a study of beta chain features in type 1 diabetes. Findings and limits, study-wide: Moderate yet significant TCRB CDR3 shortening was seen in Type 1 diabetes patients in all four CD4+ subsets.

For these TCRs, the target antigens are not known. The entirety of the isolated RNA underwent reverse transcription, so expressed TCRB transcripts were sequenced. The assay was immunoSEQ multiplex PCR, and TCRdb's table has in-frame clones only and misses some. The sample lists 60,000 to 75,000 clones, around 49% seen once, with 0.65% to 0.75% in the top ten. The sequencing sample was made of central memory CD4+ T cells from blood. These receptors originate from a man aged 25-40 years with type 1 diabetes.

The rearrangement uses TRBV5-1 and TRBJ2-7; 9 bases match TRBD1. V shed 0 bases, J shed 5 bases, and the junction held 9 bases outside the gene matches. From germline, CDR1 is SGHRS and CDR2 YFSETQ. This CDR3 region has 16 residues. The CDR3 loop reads CASSLAPRDRANEQYF. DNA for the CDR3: TGCGCCAGCAGCTTGGCCCCTCGGGACAGGGCAAACGAGCAGTACTTC.

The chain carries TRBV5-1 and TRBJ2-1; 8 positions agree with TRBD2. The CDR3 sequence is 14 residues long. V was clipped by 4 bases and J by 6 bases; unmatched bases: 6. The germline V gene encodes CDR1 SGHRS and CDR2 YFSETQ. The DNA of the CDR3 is TGCGCCAGCAGCCCGGGAGGGGAGGTCAATGAGCAGTTCTTC. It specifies CASSPGGEVNEQFF. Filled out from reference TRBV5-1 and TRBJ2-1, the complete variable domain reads KAGVTQTPRYLIKTRGQQVTLSCSPISGHRSVSWYQQTPGQGLQFLFEYFSETQRNKGNFPGRFSGRQFSNSRSEMNVSTLELGDSALYLCASSPGGEVNEQFFGPGTRLTVL.

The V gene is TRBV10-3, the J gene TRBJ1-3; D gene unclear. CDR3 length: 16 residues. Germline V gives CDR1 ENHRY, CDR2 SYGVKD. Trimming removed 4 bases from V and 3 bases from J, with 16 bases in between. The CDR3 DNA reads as TGTGCCATCAGTGCAACGGGAGACGGCGGTGGAAACACCATATATTTT. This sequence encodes CAISATGDGGGNTIYF.

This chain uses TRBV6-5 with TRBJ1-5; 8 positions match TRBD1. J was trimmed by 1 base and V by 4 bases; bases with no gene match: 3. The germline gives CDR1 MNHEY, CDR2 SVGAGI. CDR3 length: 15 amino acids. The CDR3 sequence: CASSSRQGSNQPQHF. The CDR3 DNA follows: TGTGCCAGCAGTTCCCGACAGGGGAGCAATCAGCCCCAGCATTTT.

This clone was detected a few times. The CDR3 region has the DNA TGTGCCTGGGCGGGACAGGGCTACGAGCAGTACTTC. Protein sequence: CAWAGQGYEQYF. V is TRBV30 and J is TRBJ2-7; 9 nucleotides match TRBD1. Losses at the gene ends were 5 bases for V and 3 bases for J; bases not matched to a gene: 2. The CDR3 is made up of 12 amino acids. Germline lookup yields CDR1 GTSNPN and CDR2 SVGIG (reference sequence).

CDR3 DNA sequence: TGTGCCAGCAGCCCCTCCGGTCCGGGGAGGGATACGCAGTATTTT. It encodes CASSPSGPGRDTQYF. The V gene is TRBV4-2, the J gene TRBJ2-3; D is perhaps TRBD2 (6 bases). V was shortened by 4 bases and J by 6 bases, with 17 bases between the two germline ends. The germline V gene encodes CDR1 LGHNA and CDR2 YNFKEQ. The CDR3 extends over 15 amino acids.

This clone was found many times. CDR3 loop: CSVAKGGAYEQYF. Written as DNA, the CDR3 is TGCAGCGTTGCCAAGGGGGGGGCCTACGAGCAGTACTTC. The V gene is TRBV29-1, the J gene TRBJ2-7, with D possibly TRBD2 on 7 matching bases. The CDR3 loop spans 13 amino acids. Trimming cost V 4 bases and J 2 bases, with 12 bases left between them. The V gene's germline CDR1 is SQVTM and CDR2 ANQGSEA.

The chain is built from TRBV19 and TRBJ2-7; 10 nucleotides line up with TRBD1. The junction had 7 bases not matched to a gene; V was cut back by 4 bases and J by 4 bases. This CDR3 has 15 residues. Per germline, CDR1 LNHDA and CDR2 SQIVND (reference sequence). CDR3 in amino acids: CASSTAGTGEYEQYF. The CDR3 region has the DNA TGTGCCAGTAGTACAGCCGGGACAGGGGAATACGAGCAGTACTTC.

This CDR3 is CASSPTGGLGNSPLHF. The CDR3 DNA sequence: TGTGCCAGCTCACCGACAGGGGGCCTGGGTAATTCACCCCTCCACTTT. The V gene is TRBV18, the J gene TRBJ1-6; TRBD1 matches 10 bases. The CDR3 has 16 residues. CDR1 and CDR2 (germline): KGHSH, LQKENI. Trimming took 3 bases from V and 6 from J; bases not matched to a gene: 5.

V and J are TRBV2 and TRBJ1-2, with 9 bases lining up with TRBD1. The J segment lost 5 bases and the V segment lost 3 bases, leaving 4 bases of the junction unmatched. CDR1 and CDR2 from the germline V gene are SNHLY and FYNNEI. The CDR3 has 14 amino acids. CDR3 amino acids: CASSDQGQGYGYTF. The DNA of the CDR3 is TGTGCCAGCAGTGATCAAGGACAGGGGTATGGCTACACCTTC.

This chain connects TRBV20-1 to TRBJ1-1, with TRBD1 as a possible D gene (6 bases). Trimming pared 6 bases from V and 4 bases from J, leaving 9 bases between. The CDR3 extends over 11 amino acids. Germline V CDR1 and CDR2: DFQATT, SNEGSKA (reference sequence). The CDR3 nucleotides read TGCAGTGCGGGGGGGGCCACTGAAGCTTTCTTT. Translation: CSAGGATEAFF.

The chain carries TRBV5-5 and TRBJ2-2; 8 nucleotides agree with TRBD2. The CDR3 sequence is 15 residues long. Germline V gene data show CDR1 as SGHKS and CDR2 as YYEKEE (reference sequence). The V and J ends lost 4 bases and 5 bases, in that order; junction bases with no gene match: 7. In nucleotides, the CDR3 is TGTGCCAGCAGCGCACTGACTAGCGTTACCGGGGAGCTGTTTTTT. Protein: CASSALTSVTGELFF.

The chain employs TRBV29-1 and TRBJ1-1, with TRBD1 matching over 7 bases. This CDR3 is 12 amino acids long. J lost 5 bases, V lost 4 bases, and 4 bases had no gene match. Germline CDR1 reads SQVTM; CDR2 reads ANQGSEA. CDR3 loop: CSVAGGRTEAFF. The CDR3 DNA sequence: TGCAGCGTTGCAGGGGGTAGGACTGAAGCTTTCTTT.

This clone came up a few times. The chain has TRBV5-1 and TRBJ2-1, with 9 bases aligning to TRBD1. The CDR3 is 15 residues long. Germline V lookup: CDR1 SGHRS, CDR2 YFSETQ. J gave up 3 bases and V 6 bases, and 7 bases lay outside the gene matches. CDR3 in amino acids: CASTRDRELYNEQFF. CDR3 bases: TGCGCCAGCACCCGGGACAGGGAACTCTACAATGAGCAGTTCTTC.

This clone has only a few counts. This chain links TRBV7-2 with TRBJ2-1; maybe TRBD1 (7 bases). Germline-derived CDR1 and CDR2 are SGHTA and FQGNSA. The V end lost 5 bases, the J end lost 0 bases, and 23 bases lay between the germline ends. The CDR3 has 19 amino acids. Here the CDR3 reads CASSPRPRQGLFSYNEQFF. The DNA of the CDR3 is TGTGCCAGCAGCCCTCGGCCCAGACAGGGACTTTTCTCCTACAATGAGCAGTTCTTC.

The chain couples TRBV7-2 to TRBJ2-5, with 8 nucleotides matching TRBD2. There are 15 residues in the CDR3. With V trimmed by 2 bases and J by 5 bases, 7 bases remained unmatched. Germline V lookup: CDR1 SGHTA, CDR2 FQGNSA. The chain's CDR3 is CASSLNGGAEETQYF. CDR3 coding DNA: TGTGCCAGCAGCTTAAACGGGGGGGCCGAGGAGACCCAGTACTTC.

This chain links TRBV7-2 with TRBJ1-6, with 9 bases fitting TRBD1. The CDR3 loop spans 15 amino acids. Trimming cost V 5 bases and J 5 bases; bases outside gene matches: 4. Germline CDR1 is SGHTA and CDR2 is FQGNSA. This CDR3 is CASSPGTGNNSPLHF. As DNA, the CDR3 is TGTGCCAGCAGCCCCGGGACAGGGAATAATTCACCCCTCCACTTT.

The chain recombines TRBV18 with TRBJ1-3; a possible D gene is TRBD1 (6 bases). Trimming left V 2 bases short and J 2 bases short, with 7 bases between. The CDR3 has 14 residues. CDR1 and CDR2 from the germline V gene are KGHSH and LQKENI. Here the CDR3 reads CASSPEGAGNTIYF. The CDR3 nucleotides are TGTGCCAGCTCACCAGAGGGGGCTGGAAACACCATATATTTT.

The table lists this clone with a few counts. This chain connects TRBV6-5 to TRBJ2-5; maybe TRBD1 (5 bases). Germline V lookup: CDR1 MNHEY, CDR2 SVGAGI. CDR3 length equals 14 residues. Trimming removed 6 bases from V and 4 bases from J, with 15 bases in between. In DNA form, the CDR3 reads TGTGCCAGCAGAGAAGGGGTGCCAAGAGAGACCCAGTACTTC. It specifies CASREGVPRETQYF.

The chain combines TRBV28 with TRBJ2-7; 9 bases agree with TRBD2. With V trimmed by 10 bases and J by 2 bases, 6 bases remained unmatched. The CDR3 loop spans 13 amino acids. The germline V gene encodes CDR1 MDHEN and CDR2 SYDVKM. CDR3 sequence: CATETSGTYEQYF. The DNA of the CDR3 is TGTGCCACCGAGACTAGCGGAACCTACGAGCAGTACTTC.

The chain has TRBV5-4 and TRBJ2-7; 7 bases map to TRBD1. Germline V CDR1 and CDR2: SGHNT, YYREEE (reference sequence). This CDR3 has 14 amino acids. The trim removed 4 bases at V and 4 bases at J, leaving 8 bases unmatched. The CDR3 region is CASSPDRALYEQYF. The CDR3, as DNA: TGTGCCAGCAGCCCCGACAGGGCCTTATACGAGCAGTACTTC.

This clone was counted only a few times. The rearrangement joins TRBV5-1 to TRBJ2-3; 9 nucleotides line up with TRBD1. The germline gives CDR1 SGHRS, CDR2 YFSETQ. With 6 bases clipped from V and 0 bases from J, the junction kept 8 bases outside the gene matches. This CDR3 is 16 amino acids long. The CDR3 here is CASTPQTGGSTDTQYF. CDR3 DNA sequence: TGCGCCAGCACCCCGCAGACAGGGGGAAGCACAGATACGCAGTATTTT.

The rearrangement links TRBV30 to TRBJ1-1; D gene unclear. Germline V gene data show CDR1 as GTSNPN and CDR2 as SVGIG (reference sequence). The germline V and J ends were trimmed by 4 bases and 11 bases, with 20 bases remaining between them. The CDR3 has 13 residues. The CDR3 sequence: CAWTGQLHMEAFF. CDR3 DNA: TGTGCCTGGACCGGCCAGCTACACATGGAGGCTTTCTTT.

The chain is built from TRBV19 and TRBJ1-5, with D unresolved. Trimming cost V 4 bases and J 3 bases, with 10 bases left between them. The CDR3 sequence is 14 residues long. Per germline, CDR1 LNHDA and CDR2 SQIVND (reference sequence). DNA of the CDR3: TGTGCCAGTAGTAGAGGCCAGTTCAATCAGCCCCAGCATTTT. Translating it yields CASSRGQFNQPQHF. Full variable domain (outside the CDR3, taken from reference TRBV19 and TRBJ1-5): DGGITQSPKYLFRKEGQNVTLSCEQNLNHDAMYWYRQDPGQGLRLIYYSQIVNDFQKGDIAEGYSVSREKKESFPLTVTSAQKNPTAFYLCASSRGQFNQPQHFGDGTRLSIL.

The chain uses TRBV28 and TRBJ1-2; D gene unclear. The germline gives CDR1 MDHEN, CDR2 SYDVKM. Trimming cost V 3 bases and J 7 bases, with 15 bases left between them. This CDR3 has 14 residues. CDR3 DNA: TGTGCCAGCAGTTTGATCCAGTCAGGTGGTGGCTACACCTTC. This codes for CASSLIQSGGGYTF.